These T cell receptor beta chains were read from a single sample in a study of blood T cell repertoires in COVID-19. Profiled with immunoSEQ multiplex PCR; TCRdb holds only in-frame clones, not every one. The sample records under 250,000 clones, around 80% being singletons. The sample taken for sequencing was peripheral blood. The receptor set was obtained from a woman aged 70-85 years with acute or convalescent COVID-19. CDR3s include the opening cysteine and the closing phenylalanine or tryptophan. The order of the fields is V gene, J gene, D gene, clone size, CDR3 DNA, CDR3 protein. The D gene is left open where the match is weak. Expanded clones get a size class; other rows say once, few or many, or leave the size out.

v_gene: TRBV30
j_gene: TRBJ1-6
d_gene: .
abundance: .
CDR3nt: TGTGCCTGGAGAGTCAGTTATAATTCACCCCTCCACTTT
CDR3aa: CAWRVSYNSPLHF

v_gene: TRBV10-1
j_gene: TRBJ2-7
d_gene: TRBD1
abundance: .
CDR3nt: TGCGCCAGCAGTGAGTCCGGGACAGGATTCTACGAGCAGTACTTC
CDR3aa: CASSESGTGFYEQYF

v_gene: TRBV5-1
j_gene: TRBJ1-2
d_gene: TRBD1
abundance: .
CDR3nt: TGCGCCAGCAGCTTGGTTGGGACAGGGGCTATCCATGGCTACACCTTC
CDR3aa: CASSLVGTGAIHGYTF

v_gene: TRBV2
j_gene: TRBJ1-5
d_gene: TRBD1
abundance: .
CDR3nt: TGTGCCAGCGCCGGACAGGCCAATCAGCCCCAGCATTTT
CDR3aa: CASAGQANQPQHF

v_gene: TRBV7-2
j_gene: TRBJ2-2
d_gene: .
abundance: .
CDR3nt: TGTGCCAGCAGCCTGGCGGGGACCCTGGGCGCCGGGGAGCTGTTTTTT
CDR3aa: CASSLAGTLGAGELFF

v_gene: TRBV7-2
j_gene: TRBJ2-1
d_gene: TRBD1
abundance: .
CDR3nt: TGTGCCAGCAGCTCCTGGGACAGGGGGGCCAATGAGCAGTTCTTC
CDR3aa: CASSSWDRGANEQFF

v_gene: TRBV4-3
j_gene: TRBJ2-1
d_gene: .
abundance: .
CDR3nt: TGCGCCAGCAGCCAAGATCTGAATGAGCAGTTCTTC
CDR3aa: CASSQDLNEQFF

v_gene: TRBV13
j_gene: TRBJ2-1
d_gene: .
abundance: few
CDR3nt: TGTGCCAGCAGCACGAAGTTTGGGGGGGCCTTGAATGAGCAGTTCTTC
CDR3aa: CASSTKFGGALNEQFF

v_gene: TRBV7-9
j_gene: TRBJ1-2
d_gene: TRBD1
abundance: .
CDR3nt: TGTGCCAGCAGTAAAAGGGCAGGGGGCGACTATGGCTACACCTTC
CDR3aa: CASSKRAGGDYGYTF

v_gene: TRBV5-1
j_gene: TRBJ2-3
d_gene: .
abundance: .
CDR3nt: TGCGCCAGCAGCTCAAACCTAGAAACCACAGATACGCAGTATTTT
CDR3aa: CASSSNLETTDTQYF

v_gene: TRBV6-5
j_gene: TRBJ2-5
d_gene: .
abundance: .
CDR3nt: TGTGCCAGCAGCTTAAACGGACTGTCCCAAGAGACCCAGTACTTC
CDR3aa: CASSLNGLSQETQYF

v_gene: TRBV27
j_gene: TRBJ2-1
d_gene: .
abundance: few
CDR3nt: TGTGCCAGCAGTTTGACAGATCCCTACAATGAGCAGTTCTTC
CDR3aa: CASSLTDPYNEQFF

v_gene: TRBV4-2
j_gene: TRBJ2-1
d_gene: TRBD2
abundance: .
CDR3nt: TGTGCCAGCAGCCAAGAAACTCGGCGGGGGGCGTACAATGAGCAGTTCTTC
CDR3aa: CASSQETRRGAYNEQFF

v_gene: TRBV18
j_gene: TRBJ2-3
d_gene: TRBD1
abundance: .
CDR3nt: TGTGCCAGCTCATTAAACAGGGGACCCACAGATACGCAGTATTTT
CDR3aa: CASSLNRGPTDTQYF

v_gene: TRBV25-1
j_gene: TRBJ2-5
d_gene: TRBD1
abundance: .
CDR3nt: TGTGCCAGCAGTCACGGACAGGGACGCGAGACCCAGTACTTC
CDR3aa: CASSHGQGRETQYF

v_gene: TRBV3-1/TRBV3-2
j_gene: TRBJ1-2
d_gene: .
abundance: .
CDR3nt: TGTGCCAGCAGCGGACCCCGGGGGTGGGGCTATGGCTACACCTTC
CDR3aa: CASSGPRGWGYGYTF

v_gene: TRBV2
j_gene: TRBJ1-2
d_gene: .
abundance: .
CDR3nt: TGTGCCAGCATCACGAGGGTAATAGCGGATGGCTACACCTTC
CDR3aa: CASITRVIADGYTF

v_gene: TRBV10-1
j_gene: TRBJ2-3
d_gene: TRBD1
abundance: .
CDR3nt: TGCGCCAGCAGTGAGCCGGACAGGGCGCAGTATTTT
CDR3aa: CASSEPDRAQYF

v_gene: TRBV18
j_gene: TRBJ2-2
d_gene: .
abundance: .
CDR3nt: TGTGCCAGCTCACCACCGGGGGCGGACACCGGGGAGCTGTTTTTT
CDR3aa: CASSPPGADTGELFF